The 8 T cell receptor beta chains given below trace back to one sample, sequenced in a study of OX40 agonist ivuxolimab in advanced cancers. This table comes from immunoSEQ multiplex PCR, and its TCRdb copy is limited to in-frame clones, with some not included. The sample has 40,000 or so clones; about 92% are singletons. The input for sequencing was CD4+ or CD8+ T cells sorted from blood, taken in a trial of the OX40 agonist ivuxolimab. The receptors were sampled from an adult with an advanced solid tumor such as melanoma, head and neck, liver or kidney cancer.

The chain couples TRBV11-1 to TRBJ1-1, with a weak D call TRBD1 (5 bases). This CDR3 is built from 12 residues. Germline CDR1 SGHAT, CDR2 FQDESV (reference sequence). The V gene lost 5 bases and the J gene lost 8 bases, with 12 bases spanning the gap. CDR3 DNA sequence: TGTGCCAGCAGCCAAGGGGATTCAGAAGCTTTCTTT. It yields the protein CASSQGDSEAFF.

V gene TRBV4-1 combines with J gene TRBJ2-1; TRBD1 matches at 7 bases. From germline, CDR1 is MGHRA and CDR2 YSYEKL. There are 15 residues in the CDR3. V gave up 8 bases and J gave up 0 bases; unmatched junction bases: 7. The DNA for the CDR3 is TGCGCCAGCGCGATGACAGGGAGCTCCTACAATGAGCAGTTCTTC. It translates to CASAMTGSSYNEQFF.

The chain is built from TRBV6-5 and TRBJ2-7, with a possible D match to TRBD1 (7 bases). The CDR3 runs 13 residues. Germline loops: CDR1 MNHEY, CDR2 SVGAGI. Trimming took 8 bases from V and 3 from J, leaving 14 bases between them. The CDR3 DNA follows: TGTGCCAGCGGAGGGGGCCAAATCTACGAGCAGTACTTC. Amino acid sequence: CASGGGQIYEQYF.

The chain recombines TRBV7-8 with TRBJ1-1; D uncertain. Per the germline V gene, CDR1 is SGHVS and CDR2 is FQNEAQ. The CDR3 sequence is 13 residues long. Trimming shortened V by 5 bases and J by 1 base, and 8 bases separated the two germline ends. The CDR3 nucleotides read TGTGCCAGCAGCCGTCAGAAGAACACTGAAGCTTTCTTT. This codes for CASSRQKNTEAFF.

DNA of the CDR3: TGTGCCAGCAGTGTCCGACTAGCGGGAGGGCTGTTCTTC. Residues: CASSVRLAGGLFF. V gene TRBV6-6 combines with J gene TRBJ2-1; TRBD2 matches 14 bases. Trimming at V came to 5 bases and at J to 15 bases, leaving 6 bases not matched to a gene. Germline V CDR1 and CDR2: MNHNY, SVGAGI (reference sequence). The CDR3 spans 13 residues.

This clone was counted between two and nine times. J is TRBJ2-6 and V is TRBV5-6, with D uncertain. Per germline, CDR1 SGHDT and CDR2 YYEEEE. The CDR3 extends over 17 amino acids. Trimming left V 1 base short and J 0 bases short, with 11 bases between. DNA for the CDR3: TGTGCCAGCAGCTTGTCCGTCCTACTCTCTGGGGCCAACGTCCTGACTTTC. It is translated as CASSLSVLLSGANVLTF.

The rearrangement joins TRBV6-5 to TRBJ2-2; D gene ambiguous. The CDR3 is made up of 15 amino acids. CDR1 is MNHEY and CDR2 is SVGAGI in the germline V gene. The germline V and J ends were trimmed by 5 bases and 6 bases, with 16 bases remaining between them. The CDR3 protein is CASSLSGRVAGELFF. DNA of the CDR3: TGTGCCAGCAGTCTTAGTGGTCGGGTCGCCGGGGAGCTGTTTTTT.

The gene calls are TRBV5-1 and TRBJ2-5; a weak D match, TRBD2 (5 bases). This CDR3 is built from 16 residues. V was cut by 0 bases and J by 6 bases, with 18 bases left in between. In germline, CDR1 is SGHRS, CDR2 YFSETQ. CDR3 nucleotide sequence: TGCGCCAGCAGCTTGGCCGGAGGTGGTCCGGGGAAGACCCAGTACTTC. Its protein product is CASSLAGGGPGKTQYF.